The 30 T cell receptor beta chains below were found in one sample sequenced in a study of regulatory T cells in long-lasting Graves disease (dated by TCRdb to the early 2020s). Library method: multiplex PCR. Sequencing was carried out with an Illumina HiSeq 4000. TCR beta libraries were built with iRepertoire HTBI primers and Arm-PCR amplification of CDR3 regions. TCRdb ran its own pipeline on the public reads, namely fastp trimming at Q25 and MiXCR clone calling, and kept in-frame beta chains. Rows are unified per CDR3 protein, each entry keeping the most common DNA and genes. This sample is represented by 580,000 or so distinct CDR3 sequences; approximately 16% of them were singletons. 12% of the sample is held by the ten biggest clonotypes. In light of the paper, this sample's time point label describes: newly diagnosed GD, antithyroid drugs for less than 3 months. For both TCR sequencing and RNA sequencing, RNA was extracted from PBMCs using TRIzol.

This sample was shared with a second study, whose subject was T cells in Graves' hyperthyroidism and ophthalmopathy.

The input for sequencing was peripheral blood mononuclear cells (PBMCs), taken at new diagnosis, from a patient treated with antithyroid drugs. The receptors shown here come from a man younger than 30 with Graves disease. Donor details come from another sample of the same person, matched by shared clones.

This clonotype was counted a few times. V and J are TRBV19 and TRBJ1-5, with D unclear. The V gene's germline CDR1 is LNHDA and CDR2 SQIVND (reference sequence). The CDR3 spans 17 residues. The germline V and J ends were trimmed by 6 bases and 7 bases, with 25 bases remaining between them. The CDR3 sequence: CASSPMEFRGGRQPQHF. The CDR3 DNA follows: TGTGCCAGTAGCCCGATGGAGTTCCGGGGTGGCAGGCAGCCCCAGCATTTT. The full variable domain, rest sourced from reference TRBV19 and TRBJ1-5, is DGGITQSPKYLFRKEGQNVTLSCEQNLNHDAMYWYRQDPGQGLRLIYYSQIVNDFQKGDIAEGYSVSREKKESFPLTVTSAQKNPTAFYLCASSPMEFRGGRQPQHFGDGTRLSIL.

This rearrangement joins TRBV11-2 to TRBJ1-2, with 10 bases aligning to TRBD1. The CDR3 spans 13 residues. The J segment lost 7 bases and the V segment lost 8 bases, leaving 7 bases of the junction unmatched. Germline-derived CDR1 and CDR2 are SGHAT and FQNNGV. For the CDR3, the DNA is TGTGCCAGCCGGACAGGGGGACGTTTTGGCTACACCTTC. It specifies CASRTGGRFGYTF.

This clonotype was observed a few times. The chain has TRBV7-9 and TRBJ2-1; perhaps D is TRBD1 or TRBD2 (6 bases each). CDR3 length: 13 amino acids. Trimming took 8 bases from V and 5 from J, leaving 13 bases between them. Germline CDR1 is SEHNR and CDR2 is FQNEAQ (reference sequence). In nucleotides, the CDR3 is TGTGCCAGCGGTAGGAGGGGGAACAATGAGCAGTTCTTC. This sequence encodes CASGRRGNNEQFF.

The chain joins TRBV28 to TRBJ2-1; 15 bases are a match to TRBD2. This CDR3 is 19 amino acids long. Germline CDR1 is MDHEN and CDR2 is SYDVKM. V trimming: 2 bases; J trimming: 7 bases; junction bases outside the gene matches: 12. CDR3 protein: CASSLGTARTSGRANEQFF. The CDR3 DNA sequence: TGTGCCAGCAGTTTAGGGACAGCGAGGACTAGCGGGAGGGCAAATGAGCAGTTCTTC. The full variable domain, completed using reference TRBV28 and TRBJ2-1, is DVKVTQSSRYLVKRTGEKVFLECVQDMDHENMFWYRQDPGLGLRLIYFSYDVKMKEKGDIPEGYSVSREKKERFSLILESASTNQTSMYLCASSLGTARTSGRANEQFFGPGTRLTVL.

The V gene is TRBV19, the J gene TRBJ2-1, with no clear D. Germline lookup yields CDR1 LNHDA and CDR2 SQIVND (reference sequence). The CDR3 is 12 residues long. V shed 5 bases and J shed 9 bases, with 11 bases lying between them. Written as DNA, the CDR3 is TGTGCCAGTAGTGAAGGGTTCGCTGAGCAGTTCTTC. Amino acids: CASSEGFAEQFF.

This clonotype appeared many times. The chain recombines TRBV6-1 with TRBJ1-1; unclear D gene. The V gene lost 5 bases and the J gene lost 0 bases, with 19 bases spanning the gap. This CDR3 contains 17 residues. In germline, CDR1 is MNHNS, CDR2 SASEGT. The CDR3 region is CASSPHQRRLMNTEAFF. The CDR3 bases are TGTGCCAGCAGTCCACACCAGCGGCGCCTTATGAACACTGAAGCTTTCTTT.

This clonotype has a handful of counts. The chain links TRBV6-9 to TRBJ2-7, with 9 nucleotides matching TRBD1. The trim removed 4 bases at V and 7 bases at J, leaving 8 bases unmatched. The CDR3 sequence is 14 residues long. CDR1 and CDR2 from the germline V gene are MNHGY and SVAAGI. CDR3 in amino acids: CASSLPGQGEEQYF. The CDR3, as DNA: TGTGCCAGCAGTTTACCGGGACAGGGTGAGGAGCAGTACTTC.

The V and J genes are TRBV6-1 and TRBJ1-2; no clear D gene. The germline CDR1 and CDR2 sequences are MNHNS and SASEGT. The CDR3 length is 13 residues. The germline V and J ends were trimmed by 6 bases and 2 bases, with 10 bases remaining between them. CDR3 nucleotides: TGTGCCAGCAGACCAATCCTCAACTATGGCTACACCTTC. Amino acids: CASRPILNYGYTF.

The V call is TRBV5-6, the J call TRBJ1-1, with TRBD1 identical over 8 bases. V trimming: 1 base; J trimming: 10 bases; junction bases outside the gene matches: 3. Germline V lookup: CDR1 SGHDT, CDR2 YYEEEE. The length of the CDR3 is 12 residues. The CDR3 bases are TGTGCCAGCAGCTTGCAGGGGGCACCAGCTTTCTTT. Translated, it gives CASSLQGAPAFF.

This clonotype was detected ten times or more. The V and J genes are TRBV29-1 and TRBJ2-1; 7 bases match TRBD2. V gave up 8 bases and J gave up 6 bases; unmatched junction bases: 13. CDR1 is SQVTM, CDR2 ANQGSEA, per germline. The CDR3 sequence is 14 residues long. The chain's CDR3 is CSFPMRENLNEQFF. The CDR3 DNA is TGCAGCTTCCCCATGCGGGAGAACCTCAATGAGCAGTTCTTC.

The chain combines TRBV7-3 with TRBJ2-1; TRBD1 matches 10 bases. V was clipped by 3 bases and J by 8 bases; unmatched bases: 7. The CDR3 loop spans 15 amino acids. CDR1 is SGHTA and CDR2 is FQGTGA in the germline V gene. Here the CDR3 DNA reads TGTGCCAGCAGCTTGGGGGGGGACAGGGGTTATGAGCAGTTCTTC. The encoded protein is CASSLGGDRGYEQFF.

The genes are TRBV11-1 and TRBJ2-1, with TRBD1 matching 12 bases. V lost 5 bases and J lost 7; bases outside the gene matches: 18. The CDR3 sequence is 19 residues long. Looked up from germline, CDR1 is SGHAT and CDR2 is FQDESV (reference sequence). The CDR3 loop is CASSPVGLGQGALPNEQFF. The CDR3 nucleotides read TGTGCCAGCAGCCCCGTGGGGTTGGGACAGGGGGCGCTTCCTAATGAGCAGTTCTTC.

The chain combines TRBV9 with TRBJ2-1, with 10 positions matching TRBD2. Germline V gene sequence: CDR1 SGDLS, CDR2 YYNGEE. V shed 0 bases, J shed 0 bases, and the junction held 3 bases outside the gene matches. This CDR3 is built from 17 residues. The CDR3 loop reads CASSVASGSPSYNEQFF. The CDR3 DNA sequence: TGTGCCAGCAGCGTAGCTAGCGGGAGTCCCTCCTACAATGAGCAGTTCTTC.

The chain couples TRBV12-3 or TRBV12-4 to TRBJ2-3; TRBD1 aligns across 11 bases. V trimming: 5 bases; J trimming: 10 bases; junction bases outside the gene matches: 8. The CDR3 spans 14 residues. The chain's CDR3 is CASSPGQGGDAQYF. Written as DNA, the CDR3 is TGTGCCAGCAGTCCGGGACAGGGGGGGGATGCGCAGTATTTT.

This chain joins TRBV4-1 and TRBJ1-1; 10 bases match TRBD1. CDR3 length: 17 amino acids. Germline V CDR1 and CDR2: MGHRA, YSYEKL. V was pared by 0 bases and J by 0 bases, with 4 bases of the junction left unmatched. The CDR3 region is CASSQETGGWMNTEAFF. The CDR3 region has the DNA TGCGCCAGCAGCCAAGAGACAGGGGGCTGGATGAACACTGAAGCTTTCTTT.

This clonotype was counted at least ten times. V is TRBV20-1 and J is TRBJ2-1, with TRBD2 as a possible D gene (5 bases). Trimming pared 1 base from V and 4 bases from J, leaving 5 bases between. In germline, CDR1 is DFQATT, CDR2 SNEGSKA (reference sequence). CDR3 length: 12 residues. CDR3 DNA: TGCAGTGCTAGAGGCGGGTACAATGAGCAGTTCTTC. This codes for CSARGGYNEQFF.

This clonotype was found many times. The chain links TRBV10-2 to TRBJ1-1; no reliable D call. The CDR3 has 14 residues. Per the germline V gene, CDR1 is WSHSY and CDR2 is SAAADI. Trimming took off 3 bases at V and 5 bases at J, with 13 bases between the two ends. DNA of the CDR3: TGCGCCAGCAGTGATGGGATTAGCGGGACTGAAGCTTTCTTT. Translated: CASSDGISGTEAFF.

V and J are TRBV12-3 or TRBV12-4 and TRBJ1-2, with 11 bases identical to TRBD1. The length of the CDR3 is 15 residues. The V segment lost 3 bases and the J segment 7 bases; nucleotides outside the gene matches: 7. The CDR3 DNA follows: TGTGCCAGCAGTTTTGTCGGACAGGGGGCGGGTGGCTACACCTTC. Protein product: CASSFVGQGAGGYTF.

The chain employs TRBV12-3 or TRBV12-4 and TRBJ2-1, with D maybe TRBD2 (6 bases). The germline V and J ends were trimmed by 9 bases and 5 bases, with 20 bases remaining between them. CDR3 length equals 15 residues. Here the CDR3 DNA reads TGTGCCAGTGGGAAGGGGACTTTTATACACAATGAGCAGTTCTTC. This sequence encodes CASGKGTFIHNEQFF.

The V call is TRBV12-3 or TRBV12-4, the J call TRBJ2-3; D may correspond to TRBD1 or TRBD2 (5 bases each). The CDR3 runs to 13 residues. V was shortened by 3 bases and J by 8 bases, with 12 bases between the two germline ends. The CDR3 region is CASSLGRAGTQYF. Written as DNA, the CDR3 is TGTGCCAGCAGTTTGGGACGCGCAGGTACGCAGTATTTT.

The chain combines TRBV11-3 with TRBJ2-2; 8 nucleotides line up with TRBD1. The CDR3 has 13 residues. From germline, CDR1 is SGHNT and CDR2 YENEEA. After removal of 5 bases from V and 6 bases from J, the junction contained 2 bases not matched to a gene. CDR3 DNA sequence: TGTGCCAGCAGCATGACAGGGGCCGGGGAGCTGTTTTTT. It translates to CASSMTGAGELFF.

V is TRBV7-9 and J is TRBJ2-3; 9 bases align to TRBD2. V dropped 1 base and J dropped 0; count of bases not matched to a gene: 5. The CDR3 length is 17 residues. Per the germline V gene, CDR1 is SEHNR and CDR2 is FQNEAQ (reference sequence). The CDR3 sequence: CASSLGGTSFSTDTQYF. The CDR3 bases are TGTGCCAGCAGCTTAGGGGGGACTAGCTTCAGCACAGATACGCAGTATTTT.

This chain joins TRBV30 and TRBJ1-5, with D hard to call. V was pared by 0 bases and J by 4 bases, with 7 bases between. CDR3 length: 13 residues. Germline values: CDR1 GTSNPN, CDR2 SVGIG (reference sequence). CDR3: CAWSVGQNQPQHF. The DNA of the CDR3 is TGTGCCTGGAGTGTAGGGCAGAATCAGCCCCAGCATTTT.

This clonotype showed up just a few times. The V call is TRBV6-1, the J call TRBJ2-7, with a tentative D call TRBD2 (6 bases). The CDR3 consists of 11 residues. Trimming took off 8 bases at V and 9 bases at J, with 14 bases between the two ends. CDR1 is MNHNS and CDR2 is SASEGT in the germline V gene. CDR3 in amino acids: CASQVGDSQYF. As DNA, the CDR3 is TGTGCCAGCCAGGTAGGGGACTCGCAGTACTTC.

V is TRBV9 and J is TRBJ1-6; a possible D gene is TRBD1 (6 bases). CDR1 is SGDLS and CDR2 is YYNGEE in the germline V gene. V lost 4 bases and J 2 bases, leaving 13 bases between the germline ends. This CDR3 has 16 residues. CDR3 coding DNA: TGTGCCAGCAGCCCGCGTGAGGGGGCCTATAATTCACCCCTCCACTTT. It translates to CASSPREGAYNSPLHF.

The sample holds a few counts of this clonotype. At one end, the junction sequence differs from germline, possibly due to a read error. The V call is TRBV7-7, the J call TRBJ2-7, with 12 bases lining up with TRBD2. The germline V gene encodes CDR1 SSHAT and CDR2 FNYEAQ (reference sequence). This CDR3 has 16 residues. This CDR3 is CASSLQPGLAGDEQYF. The CDR3 nucleotides read TGTGCTAGCAGCCTTCAACCGGGACTAGCGGGTGACGAGCAGTACTTC. The entire variable domain, with the rest obtained from reference TRBV7-7 and TRBJ2-7, is as follows: GAGVSQSPRYKVTKRGQDVTLRCDPISSHATLYWYQQALGQGPEFLTYFNYEAQPDKSGLPSDRFSAERPEGSISTLTIQRTEQRDSAMYRCASSLQPGLAGDEQYFGPGTRLTVT.

This clonotype appeared many times. At one end, the junction sequence differs from germline, possibly due to a read error. This chain connects TRBV20-1 to TRBJ1-2; 8 nucleotides line up with TRBD1. CDR1 and CDR2 from the germline V gene are DFQATT and SNEGSKA (reference sequence). The CDR3 is 14 amino acids. This CDR3 reads CRASSPGGDYGYTF. In nucleotides, the CDR3 is TGCAGGGCTAGTAGTCCAGGGGGCGACTATGGCTACACCTTC.

The V and J genes are TRBV6-6 and TRBJ1-5, with D unclear. The ends were cut back, 0 bases at V and 1 base at J, with 10 bases in the middle. This CDR3 has 16 residues. Germline lookup yields CDR1 MNHNY and CDR2 SVGAGI (reference sequence). This CDR3 is CASSYSTFESNQPQHF. CDR3 nucleotides: TGTGCCAGCAGTTACTCGACGTTTGAAAGCAATCAGCCCCAGCATTTT.

The genes are TRBV11-3 and TRBJ2-7; the D gene is possibly TRBD2 (5 bases). From germline, CDR1 is SGHNT and CDR2 YENEEA. V shed 5 bases and J shed 6 bases, with 14 bases lying between them. The CDR3 consists of 13 residues. The CDR3 here is CASSRGRVREQYF. The DNA for the CDR3 is TGTGCCAGCAGCCGAGGGCGGGTCCGCGAGCAGTACTTC.

This clonotype was found many times. This sequence joins TRBV5-1 and TRBJ2-1; 14 nucleotides agree with TRBD2. With V trimmed by 7 bases and J by 4 bases, 4 bases remained unmatched. Germline CDR1 is SGHRS and CDR2 is YFSETQ. The CDR3 sequence is 15 residues long. CDR3: CASAGTSGSYNEQFF. CDR3 coding DNA: TGCGCCAGCGCCGGGACTAGCGGGAGTTACAATGAGCAGTTCTTC.